This is a list of T cell receptor beta chains from one sample in a study of blood T cell repertoires in COVID-19. The repertoire was sequenced with immunoSEQ multiplex PCR; TCRdb's copy has only in-frame clones and lacks some. Of roughly 100,000 clones in the sample, roughly 90% were seen once. Input material: peripheral blood. These receptors originate from a woman in her 50s with COVID-19, enrolled during active disease. The CDR3 runs from the conserved cysteine through the conserved F or W. The D gene is left open where the match is weak. For some rows the clone size is stated as once, few or many, or as a class when expanded; others skip it.

>.|12|TRBV2|TRBJ2-7|.
CASEQDPYEQYF
TGTGCCAGCGAGCAGGATCCCTACGAGCAGTACTTC
>TRBD1|14|TRBV27|TRBJ1-2|once
CASRDNRGQYGYTF
TGTGCCAGCAGGGACAACAGGGGGCAGTATGGCTACACCTTC
>.|13|TRBV28|TRBJ1-2|.
CASMVGANYGYTF
TGTGCCAGCATGGTAGGAGCAAACTATGGCTACACCTTC
>TRBD1|15|TRBV7-9|TRBJ2-7|.
CASSLEGQAIYEQYF
TGTGCCAGCAGCTTAGAAGGACAGGCAATTTACGAGCAGTACTTC
>.|15|TRBV12-2|TRBJ2-5|.
CASRPRTSGQETQYF
TGTGCAAGTCGCCCACGGACTAGCGGACAAGAGACCCAGTACTTC
>TRBD1|16|TRBV5-1|TRBJ2-2|.
CASSLDEYQGAGELFF
TGCGCCAGCAGCTTGGATGAGTATCAGGGGGCCGGGGAGCTGTTTTTT
>.|15|TRBV7-2|TRBJ1-5|.
CASSTDRYSNQPQHF
TGTGCCAGCAGCACGGACAGATATAGCAATCAGCCCCAGCATTTT
>TRBD1|16|TRBV18|TRBJ1-2|once
CASSPSAGGLYYGYTF
TGTGCCAGCTCACCATCGGCAGGGGGATTGTACTATGGCTACACCTTC
>.|15|TRBV21-1|TRBJ1-5|.
CASSKDRYSNQPQHF
TGTGCCAGCAGCAAAGATCGGTATAGCAATCAGCCCCAGCATTTT
>TRBD1|15|TRBV4-1|TRBJ2-2|.
CASSQAGGRTGELFF
TGCGCCAGCAGCCAAGCAGGGGGCAGGACCGGGGAGCTGTTTTTT
>.|11|TRBV11-2|TRBJ2-1|.
CASSSARLQFF
TGTGCCAGCAGCTCAGCGAGGTTGCAGTTCTTC
>.|14|TRBV11-2|TRBJ1-2|.
CASSTGGANYGYTF
TGTGCCAGCAGCACGGGGGGGGCTAACTATGGCTACACCTTC
>.|12|TRBV6-5|TRBJ2-2|.
CAGPQGTGELFF
TGTGCCGGCCCTCAGGGAACCGGGGAGCTGTTTTTT
>.|13|TRBV24-1|TRBJ1-4|once
CATSEGGDEKLFF
TGTGCCACGAGTGAGGGGGGGGATGAAAAACTGTTTTTT
>TRBD1|16|TRBV30|TRBJ1-2|.
CAWSVRLGQRNYGYTF
TGTGCCTGGAGTGTGAGGCTGGGACAGCGTAACTATGGCTACACCTTC
>.|16|TRBV29-1|TRBJ1-2|.
CSVPGEGGMASGGYTF
TGCAGCGTTCCAGGGGAGGGTGGAATGGCTTCGGGTGGCTACACCTTC
>TRBD1|15|TRBV2|TRBJ1-6|.
CASRTGPSYNSPLHF
TGTGCCAGCAGGACAGGGCCGTCCTATAATTCACCCCTCCACTTT
>TRBD1|13|TRBV6-6|TRBJ1-2|.
CASSQGQGNGYTF
TGTGCCAGCAGTCAGGGACAGGGGAACGGCTACACCTTC
>TRBD1|13|TRBV12-3/TRBV12-4|TRBJ2-1|.
CASTDRENNEQFF
TGTGCCAGCACCGACAGGGAGAACAATGAGCAGTTCTTC
>.|15|TRBV2|TRBJ2-1|few
CASRQNRETYNEQFF
TGTGCCAGCAGACAGAACAGGGAAACCTACAATGAGCAGTTCTTC
>TRBD2|17|TRBV19|TRBJ2-1|.
CASSMGLERGHYNEQFF
TGTGCCAGTAGTATGGGGTTGGAGCGGGGCCATTACAATGAGCAGTTCTTC
>.|14|TRBV5-1|TRBJ2-3|.
CASSWAQSTDTQYF
TGCGCCAGCAGCTGGGCCCAGAGCACAGATACGCAGTATTTT
>.|15|TRBV10-3|TRBJ1-3|.
CAISAEGFSGNTIYF
TGTGCCATCAGTGCGGAGGGTTTCTCTGGAAACACCATATATTTT
>TRBD2|16|TRBV10-2|TRBJ2-2|.
CASSEPIGGSAGELFF
TGCGCCAGCAGTGAGCCCATCGGGGGGTCCGCCGGGGAGCTGTTTTTT
>.|13|TRBV27|TRBJ2-1|.
CASSSNRNNEQFF
TGTGCCAGCAGTTCCAACAGAAACAATGAGCAGTTCTTC
>.|13|TRBV10-1|TRBJ1-1|few
CASTDNTETEAFF
TGCGCCAGCACCGACAATACAGAGACTGAAGCTTTCTTT
>TRBD2|18|TRBV11-3|TRBJ2-4|.
CASSAERTGGGWLSIQYF
TGTGCCAGCAGCGCGGAAAGGACGGGCGGGGGGTGGTTGAGCATTCAGTACTTC
>.|15|TRBV3-1/TRBV3-2|TRBJ1-1|.
CASSQDRTANTEAFF
TGTGCCAGCAGCCAAGATCGAACTGCAAACACTGAAGCTTTCTTT